These 21 T cell receptor beta chains were sequenced from one sample in a study of T cells in localized non-small cell lung cancer. The protocol was immunoSEQ multiplex PCR, while the TCRdb copy is restricted to in-frame clones and leaves out a portion. The table records some 2,500 clones, about 24% of them present only once. The material sequenced was lung tumor tissue, taken before any cancer treatment. The receptors come from a woman between 40 and 69 years old with stage II lung adenocarcinoma.

The chain couples TRBV30 to TRBJ2-1; 9 bases agree with TRBD2. The germline V gene encodes CDR1 GTSNPN and CDR2 SVGIG (reference sequence). After removal of 3 bases from V and 3 bases from J, the junction contained 6 bases not matched to a gene. The CDR3 totals 15 residues. In nucleotides, the CDR3 is TGTGCCTGGAGAGCCATAGCGGGAGTCTACAATGAGCAGTTCTTC. Its protein product is CAWRAIAGVYNEQFF.

The chain couples TRBV14 to TRBJ2-7; D is perhaps TRBD2 (6 bases). The V end was cut by 1 base, the J end by 11 bases, with 15 bases between. There are 13 residues in the CDR3. Germline CDR1 is SGHDN and CDR2 is FVKESK. The CDR3 sequence is CASSQGGGTREYF. CDR3 DNA: TGTGCCAGCAGCCAAGGAGGAGGGACCAGGGAGTACTTC.

This clone was picked up a small number of times. The chain recombines TRBV28 with TRBJ1-2; 9 positions match TRBD1. Trimming cost V 4 bases and J 4 bases; bases outside gene matches: 7. Germline values: CDR1 MDHEN, CDR2 SYDVKM. This CDR3 is 15 amino acids long. CDR3 sequence reads: CASSSRTGALYGYTF. For the CDR3, the DNA is TGTGCCAGCAGTTCCCGGACAGGGGCCCTCTATGGCTACACCTTC.

This clone has just a few counts. The genes are TRBV30 and TRBJ1-5; D might be TRBD1 (5 bases). Germline CDR1 is GTSNPN and CDR2 is SVGIG (reference sequence). The CDR3 extends over 12 amino acids. The CDR3 nucleotides read TGTGCAGGAGACAGTTTCAATCAGCCCCAGCATTTT. It encodes CAGDSFNQPQHF.

By frequency in the sample, this clone is medium-sized. The chain has TRBV6-8 and TRBJ1-4; 7 nucleotides agree with TRBD1. The V segment lost 5 bases and the J segment 5 bases; nucleotides outside the gene matches: 5. This CDR3 spans 14 amino acids. Germline CDR1 MNHGY, CDR2 SAAAGT. CDR3 in DNA: TGTGCCAGCAGTAAGACAGGGTTCAATGAAAAACTGTTTTTT. It specifies CASSKTGFNEKLFF.

V and J are TRBV29-1 and TRBJ2-1, with 8 nucleotides matching TRBD2. V was pared by 6 bases and J by 6 bases, with 13 bases of the junction left unmatched. The length of the CDR3 is 15 residues. Per the germline V gene, CDR1 is SQVTM and CDR2 is ANQGSEA. CDR3 sequence reads: CSVKGHRTSINEQFF. For the CDR3, the DNA is TGCAGCGTCAAAGGGCATAGGACTAGCATCAATGAGCAGTTCTTC.

In its sample, this clone was seen a few times. V and J are TRBV11-3 and TRBJ2-7; 12 bases are a match to TRBD2. CDR1 is SGHNT and CDR2 is YENEEA in the germline V gene. V shed 4 bases, J shed 4 bases, and the junction held 5 bases outside the gene matches. This CDR3 comprises 15 residues. The CDR3 here is CASSSRGTSGYEQYF. The CDR3 DNA sequence: TGTGCCAGCAGCTCCCGAGGGACTAGCGGGTACGAGCAGTACTTC.

This clone qualifies as medium-sized (0.01 to 0.1%). V usage is TRBV6-8 and J usage is TRBJ1-2, with D perhaps TRBD1 (5 bases). CDR3 length equals 13 residues. V lost 6 bases and J 8 bases, leaving 16 bases between the germline ends. CDR1 is MNHGY, CDR2 SAAAGT, per germline. The CDR3 loop is CASSLDRNTGYTF. Here the CDR3 DNA reads TGTGCCAGCAGCTTAGACAGAAACACGGGCTACACCTTC.

V usage is TRBV6-8 and J usage is TRBJ2-5, with TRBD1 as a possible D gene (6 bases). V shed 6 bases and J shed 7 bases, with 15 bases lying between them. This CDR3 region has 13 residues. Germline lookup yields CDR1 MNHGY and CDR2 SAAAGT. CDR3 in amino acids: CASRLQGFGTQYF. In nucleotides, the CDR3 is TGTGCCAGCAGACTACAGGGCTTCGGGACCCAGTACTTC.

This clone was observed a few times. The chain is built from TRBV11-3 and TRBJ1-2; TRBD1 matches 8 bases. V was pared by 5 bases and J by 6 bases, with 14 bases of the junction left unmatched. CDR1 and CDR2 from the germline V gene are SGHNT and YENEEA. CDR3 length: 16 amino acids. CDR3 region: CASSPDREVDSDGYTF. CDR3 sequence (DNA): TGTGCCAGCAGCCCGGACAGGGAAGTGGATTCGGATGGCTACACCTTC.

The CDR3 spells CASSPEITGDYGYTF. The CDR3 DNA reads TGTGCCAGCTCACCGGAGATCACAGGAGATTATGGCTACACCTTC. The J gene is TRBJ1-2, the V gene TRBV18; D perhaps matches TRBD1 (5 bases). The V end lost 3 bases, the J end lost 5 bases, and 16 bases lay between the germline ends. Germline V gene sequence: CDR1 KGHSH, CDR2 LQKENI. CDR3 length equals 15 residues.

There are a few counts of this clone. The rearrangement links TRBV6-8 to TRBJ2-5; D is tentatively TRBD1 or TRBD2 (5 bases each). The germline CDR1 and CDR2 sequences are MNHGY and SAAAGT. Between the trimmed V and J ends, which lost 1 base and 5 bases, there was a span of 5 bases. The CDR3 runs to 12 residues. For the CDR3, the DNA is TGTGCCAGCAGTTACTGGGGGGAGACCCAGTACTTC. Its translation: CASSYWGETQYF.

By share, this clone counts as medium-sized (0.01 to 0.1%). The CDR3 is CASSPTSGRYQDEQFF. CDR3 DNA sequence: TGTGCCAGCAGCCCGACTAGCGGGAGGTACCAGGATGAGCAGTTCTTC. The V and J genes are TRBV11-3 and TRBJ2-1, with 13 positions matching TRBD2. The CDR3 length is 16 residues. V lost 5 bases to trimming and J lost 8 bases; unmatched junction nucleotides: 9. The V gene's germline CDR1 is SGHNT and CDR2 YENEEA.

DNA of the CDR3: TGTGCCAGCAGCCCAGGTCTGACCCAGTACTTC. Protein: CASSPGLTQYF. V and J are TRBV14 and TRBJ2-5; no firm D call. This CDR3 contains 11 residues. V was pared by 4 bases and J by 7 bases, with 7 bases between. Germline CDR1 is SGHDN and CDR2 is FVKESK.

V usage is TRBV6-8 and J usage is TRBJ2-1; D might be TRBD1 (6 bases). The length of the CDR3 is 16 residues. Trimming shortened V by 0 bases and J by 4 bases, and 13 bases separated the two germline ends. Germline CDR1 and CDR2: MNHGY and SAAAGT. The CDR3 is CASSYSQGLSYNEQFF. The CDR3 DNA follows: TGTGCCAGCAGTTACTCGCAGGGGCTTTCGTACAATGAGCAGTTCTTC.

This chain joins TRBV11-3 and TRBJ1-1; D unclear. The CDR3 has 15 residues. The V end was cut by 1 base, the J end by 1 base, with 10 bases between. Germline CDR1 is SGHNT and CDR2 is YENEEA. The CDR3 bases are TGTGCCAGCAGCTTAGTCGTGGGAAAGAACACTGAAGCTTTCTTT. Its translation: CASSLVVGKNTEAFF.

The rearrangement uses TRBV15 and TRBJ2-2; 8 bases match TRBD1. Trimming removed 7 bases from V and 3 bases from J; junction bases left unmatched: 10. This CDR3 is 16 amino acids long. Germline V gene sequence: CDR1 LNHNV, CDR2 YYDKDF (reference sequence). CDR3 nucleotides: TGTGCCACCAAAAGGAGACAGGGGTTGGACACCGGGGAGCTGTTTTTT. Encoded protein: CATKRRQGLDTGELFF.

This clone rates as large. The V and J genes are TRBV11-3 and TRBJ1-1; weak D call: TRBD1 (5 bases). From germline, CDR1 is SGHNT and CDR2 YENEEA. V gave up 3 bases and J gave up 1 base, with 12 bases separating them. This CDR3 contains 15 residues. The CDR3 protein is CASSLVTTANTEAFF. The CDR3 nucleotides read TGTGCCAGCAGCTTGGTAACGACAGCGAACACTGAAGCTTTCTTT.

This sequence joins TRBV7-2 and TRBJ2-1, with 8 positions matching TRBD2. The CDR3 totals 13 residues. Germline CDR1 reads SGHTA; CDR2 reads FQGNSA. J was trimmed by 6 bases and V by 5 bases; bases with no gene match: 3. CDR3 DNA sequence: TGTGCCAGCAGCCCCCGGGGGGGCAATGAGCAGTTCTTC. Protein sequence: CASSPRGGNEQFF.

This clone was seen once. V and J are TRBV15 and TRBJ2-5; 7 positions agree with TRBD1. The CDR3 spans 16 residues. Germline V lookup: CDR1 LNHNV, CDR2 YYDKDF (reference sequence). The J segment lost 1 base and the V segment lost 4 bases, leaving 9 bases of the junction unmatched. DNA of the CDR3: TGTGCCACCAGCATAAACAGGGGCCGGACCCAAGAGACCCAGTACTTC. Protein: CATSINRGRTQETQYF.

This clone was picked up a small number of times. The CDR3 nucleotides read TGTGCCACCCACTCCAGGAGCAATCAGCCCCAGCATTTT. Encoded protein: CATHSRSNQPQHF. The rearrangement joins TRBV6-8 to TRBJ1-5, with D uncertain. The CDR3 sequence is 13 residues long. The ends were cut back, 10 bases at V and 1 base at J, with 11 bases in the middle. Germline assignment: CDR1 MNHGY and CDR2 SAAAGT.